The 15 T cell receptor beta chains presented below share a single source sample, sequenced in a study of shared clonotypes between healthy human individuals (dated by TCRdb to 2020 to 2021). CD8 naive samples consisted of CD45RO-negative cells that were positively selected for CCR7, yielding a CD45RA+CCR7+ population without TemRA cells. The library was obtained by the immunoSEQ multiplex PCR assay. Not all clones reach the TCRdb copy of this immuneACCESS table, which keeps in-frame sequences only. Checked studies attribute under half of the gap to unresolved V genes and leave the rest unexplained. Counted in this sample were roughly 2.1 million clones; about 93% of them appeared once. The ten largest clones take up under 2% of the sample. Sequencing used naive CD8+ T cells from PBMCs. Reading the label with the study, this specimen's cell subset or site is: CD45RA+CCR7+. The receptors shown here come from a man aged 18 to 29 in good health. Some clones in this sample may be carry-over from other donors' samples.

The chain links TRBV6-1 to TRBJ1-2; D is unclear. Trimming shortened V by 5 bases and J by 0 bases, and 10 bases separated the two germline ends. Germline CDR1 MNHNS, CDR2 SASEGT. CDR3 length: 14 amino acids. The CDR3 is CASSFGLANYGYTF. For the CDR3, the DNA is TGTGCCAGCAGTTTCGGGTTAGCTAACTATGGCTACACCTTC.

The genes are TRBV2 and TRBJ2-3, with 9 bases identical to TRBD2. The CDR3 contains 17 residues. Trimming took 1 base from V and 2 from J; bases not matched to a gene: 7. Germline V gives CDR1 SNHLY, CDR2 FYNNEI. The CDR3 region is CASSEVAGGPNTDTQYF. Written as DNA, the CDR3 is TGTGCCAGCAGTGAAGTTGCGGGAGGGCCGAACACAGATACGCAGTATTTT.

The J gene is TRBJ2-6, the V gene TRBV27; D is uncertain. Trimming left V 3 bases short and J 2 bases short, with 8 bases between. This CDR3 has 15 amino acids. Germline V CDR1 and CDR2: MNHEY, SMNVEV (reference sequence). The CDR3 loop is CASSLNPPGANVLTF. In DNA form, the CDR3 reads TGTGCCAGCAGTTTGAACCCCCCTGGGGCCAACGTCCTGACTTTC.

The chain combines TRBV7-9 with TRBJ2-2; 11 positions agree with TRBD2. Trimming removed 6 bases from V and 4 bases from J; junction bases left unmatched: 7. The CDR3 totals 16 residues. Germline V gene data show CDR1 as SEHNR and CDR2 as FQNEAQ (reference sequence). The CDR3 reads CASSYLGLAVTGELFF. The CDR3 DNA reads TGTGCCAGCAGTTACCTGGGACTAGCGGTCACCGGGGAGCTGTTTTTT.

This clone was recorded only once. The V call is TRBV9, the J call TRBJ2-2; no definite D call. Trimming took 1 base from V and 5 from J, leaving 9 bases between them. The CDR3 loop spans 14 amino acids. CDR1 is SGDLS, CDR2 YYNGEE, per germline. The CDR3 coding sequence is TGTGCCAGCAGCGTAATAGGGAAAACCGGGGAGCTGTTTTTT. It specifies CASSVIGKTGELFF. Full variable domain (outside the CDR3, taken from reference TRBV9 and TRBJ2-2): DSGVTQTPKHLITATGQRVTLRCSPRSGDLSVYWYQQSLDQGLQFLIQYYNGEERAKGNILERFSAQQFPDLHSELNLSSLELGDSALYFCASSVIGKTGELFFGEGSRLTVL.

This sequence joins TRBV27 and TRBJ2-1; D might be TRBD1 (5 bases). The V gene lost 5 bases and the J gene lost 7 bases, with 15 bases spanning the gap. Germline V gives CDR1 MNHEY, CDR2 SMNVEV (reference sequence). The CDR3 is 14 residues long. CDR3 DNA sequence: TGTGCCAGCAGTCTACAGCTCCCAGGGAATGAGCAGTTCTTC. Amino acid sequence: CASSLQLPGNEQFF.

This clone was counted once. This chain joins TRBV7-9 and TRBJ1-2; 7 bases are a match to TRBD1. There are 15 residues in the CDR3. The V segment lost 3 bases and the J segment 7 bases; nucleotides outside the gene matches: 11. Germline CDR1 SEHNR, CDR2 FQNEAQ (reference sequence). CDR3: CASSFGPFGTVGYTF. CDR3 DNA sequence: TGTGCCAGCAGCTTCGGTCCGTTCGGGACAGTTGGCTACACCTTC.

V usage is TRBV5-5 and J usage is TRBJ1-5; 7 bases are a match to TRBD1. In germline, CDR1 is SGHKS, CDR2 YYEKEE (reference sequence). Unmatched junction bases numbered 10, after V lost 0 bases and J lost 4 bases. The CDR3 contains 17 residues. The CDR3 DNA follows: TGTGCCAGCAGCTTGGGCTTCAGGGGGGAAATGAATCAGCCCCAGCATTTT. This codes for CASSLGFRGEMNQPQHF.

The chain is built from TRBV28 and TRBJ2-2; D not resolved. Germline V gene data show CDR1 as MDHEN and CDR2 as SYDVKM. The V gene lost 6 bases and the J gene lost 4 bases, with 9 bases spanning the gap. CDR3 length: 13 amino acids. The CDR3 DNA follows: TGTGCCAGCAGCCCCCCAGGCACCGGGGAGCTGTTTTTT. It encodes CASSPPGTGELFF.

Concerning this clone itself: The same CDR3 arises from other DNA sequences in this sample as well. The V and J genes are TRBV7-9 and TRBJ1-2; D unclear. This CDR3 has 13 amino acids. The germline V gene has CDR1 SEHNR and CDR2 FQNEAQ (reference sequence). The V end was cut by 1 base, the J end by 4 bases, with 7 bases between. CDR3 sequence reads: CASSLGGIYGYTF. The CDR3 bases are TGTGCCAGCAGCTTAGGGGGAATCTATGGCTACACCTTC.

The chain combines TRBV29-1 with TRBJ2-2, with 8 bases aligning to TRBD2. Germline lookup yields CDR1 SQVTM and CDR2 ANQGSEA. The CDR3 extends over 19 amino acids. V dropped 7 bases and J dropped 1; count of bases not matched to a gene: 20. The CDR3 region has the DNA TGCAGCGCGTGGAGTGTGGCAGGGCTGACTAGCGAGAACACCGGGGAGCTGTTTTTT. Protein sequence: CSAWSVAGLTSENTGELFF.

The V and J genes are TRBV4-2 and TRBJ2-7; D unresolved. The CDR3 spans 13 residues. Trimming took 3 bases from V and 6 from J, leaving 12 bases between them. Germline values: CDR1 LGHNA, CDR2 YNFKEQ. Written as DNA, the CDR3 is TGTGCCAGCAGCCATCCCGGGCCGAGCGAGCAGTACTTC. This gives the protein CASSHPGPSEQYF.

The rearrangement joins TRBV27 to TRBJ2-7; maybe TRBD2 (6 bases). Germline V gives CDR1 MNHEY, CDR2 SMNVEV (reference sequence). The CDR3 is 15 residues long. Trimming cost V 6 bases and J 6 bases, with 21 bases left between them. CDR3 residues: CASSPDYLGGSEQYF. The CDR3 DNA reads TGTGCCAGCAGCCCGGACTACCTCGGCGGTTCCGAGCAGTACTTC.

The rearrangement uses TRBV7-9 and TRBJ2-1; the match to TRBD2 covers 13 bases. Germline CDR1 and CDR2: SEHNR and FQNEAQ (reference sequence). J gave up 6 bases and V 0 bases, and 5 bases lay outside the gene matches. This CDR3 region has 17 residues. Written as DNA, the CDR3 is TGTGCCAGCAGCTTAGCGACCGGGACTAGCGGGACCAATGAGCAGTTCTTC. Encoded protein: CASSLATGTSGTNEQFF.

The chain carries TRBV7-6 and TRBJ1-2; D remains ambiguous. The CDR3 length is 14 residues. The germline CDR1 and CDR2 sequences are SGHVS and FNYEAQ. The germline V and J ends were trimmed by 6 bases and 6 bases, with 17 bases remaining between them. CDR3 sequence (DNA): TGTGCCAGCAGGAACCTCGGGCAGTCGGATGGCTACACCTTC. Translation: CASRNLGQSDGYTF.